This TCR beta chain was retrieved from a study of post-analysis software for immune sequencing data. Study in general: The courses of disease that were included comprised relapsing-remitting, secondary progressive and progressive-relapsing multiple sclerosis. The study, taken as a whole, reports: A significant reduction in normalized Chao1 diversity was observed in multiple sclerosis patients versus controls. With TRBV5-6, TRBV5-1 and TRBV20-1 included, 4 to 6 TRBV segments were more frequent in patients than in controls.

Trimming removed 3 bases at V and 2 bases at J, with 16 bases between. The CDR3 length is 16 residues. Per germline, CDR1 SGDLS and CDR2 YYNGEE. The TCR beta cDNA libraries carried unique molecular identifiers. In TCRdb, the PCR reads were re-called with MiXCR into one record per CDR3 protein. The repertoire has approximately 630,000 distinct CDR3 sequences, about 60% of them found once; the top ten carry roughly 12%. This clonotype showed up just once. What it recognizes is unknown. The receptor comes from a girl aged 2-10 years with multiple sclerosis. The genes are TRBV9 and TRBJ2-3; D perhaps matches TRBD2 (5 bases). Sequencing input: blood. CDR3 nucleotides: TGTGCCAGCAGCGAGGAGATCCTGGGAGCCACAGATACGCAGTATTTT. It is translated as CASSEEILGATDTQYF.